The sequence of this T cell receptor (beta chain) was determined in a study of blood T cells in healthy people across ages. Points from the study as a whole: Naive T cell percentage strongly correlated with TCR beta diversity.

A second PCR, run for roughly 7 to 12 cycles, used a sample-barcoded 5' primer plus a J-beta primer mix. TCRdb used MiXCR to reprocess the 5' RACE reads, holding one entry per CDR3 protein. The table lists hundreds of thousands of distinct CDR3 sequences, 58% of them singletons. CDR3 length: 14 residues. In germline, CDR1 is MDHEN, CDR2 SYDVKM. Comments on this clonotype: Its specificity is unknown.

Donor samples were obtained from healthy Caucasian individuals from Russia, aged 6 to 90. Source material: blood. This TCR derives from a man between 60 and 70 years old in good health. This chain connects TRBV28 to TRBJ2-4; unclear D gene. The DNA end is more similar to TRBJ2-5, so the J call may be wrong. The DNA for the CDR3 is TGTGCCAGCAGTTTTGGGCAGGCAAGGGAGACCCAGTACTTC. This codes for CASSFGQARETQYF.